This TCR beta chain was sequenced in a study of T cell repertoires in cytomegalovirus infection (dated by TCRdb to between 2018 and 2021). Study-wide context: Recently identified HLA-C-restricted CMV epitopes, whose presentation resists viral immunomodulation, were targeted by peptide stimulations together with well-studied HLA-B-restricted epitopes. The HLA type of each donor mattered for the analysis, because public TCR beta signatures pointed to carriage of CMV infection along with the matching HLA type. General findings and caveats noted by the study authors: The ex vivo response was dominated by HLA-C-restricted CMV-specific TCR beta clonotypes, and the single most frequent clonotype in two of eight donors was supplied by these HLA-C-restricted clonotypes. Cumulative frequency of public TCR beta family members discriminated carriers of CMV infection plus the relevant HLA type in this cohort and an independent approximately 400-donor cohort.

TCRdb lists the instrument as Illumina HiSeq 1500. TCRdb reprocessing: public reads trimmed at Q25 with fastp, clones called with MiXCR, in-frame beta chains kept. Identical CDR3 proteins give one entry, which carries the most common genes and DNA. The table for this sample lists 700,000 to 850,000 distinct CDR3 sequences; about 31% of them were counted only once. The ten largest clones capture 9.5% to 15% of the sample. This clonotype occurred a few times. Its specific antigen is unknown. Within one base of it there is no much larger clone, and no base qualities were kept. In light of the paper, this sample's treatment or condition label describes: in vitro stimulation with specific CMV peptide epitopes to enrich CMV-specific T cells. The CDR3 spans 15 residues, from the cysteine through the phenylalanine. Of the read, only the CDR3 DNA is kept; its 45 bases are in frame from base 1. V is shortened by 1 base, J by 1 base, and the region joining them spans 8 bases. From a lookup of the germline V gene, CDR1 and CDR2 are SGHTA and FQGNSA.

The V gene is TRBV7-2 and the J gene is TRBJ1-5, with the D gene call left open. The sequence came from a human donor in good health (CMV status not recorded). Some clones in this sample may be carry-over from other donors' samples. The sample consisted of cultured CD8+ T cells from PBMCs, taken from culture after CMV antigen stimulation. The DNA sequence reads TGTGCCAGCAGCTTAGATGAGGGAAGCAATCAGCCCCAGCATTTT. It translates as CASSLDEGSNQPQHF.